This TCR beta chain was recorded in a study of blood T cell repertoires in COVID-19. Categorization into cohorts depended on clinical history that participants reported. V shed 4 bases and J 9 bases; nucleotides not matched to a gene: 9. In germline, CDR1 is LNHDA, CDR2 SQIVND (reference sequence). This CDR3 comprises 14 residues. TCRdb keeps only in-frame clones here, not all; method: immunoSEQ multiplex PCR. Of 200,000 to 250,000 clones listed, roughly four fifths are singletons. This receptor was obtained from a woman aged 45-59 years who had been exposed to COVID-19. The sequencing sample was made of PBMCs or T cells enriched from blood (not recorded which). The chain employs TRBV19 and TRBJ1-5; TRBD1 matches at 7 bases. CDR3 loop: CASSTLQGQVPQHF. CDR3 in DNA: TGTGCCAGTAGTACCTTACAGGGGCAGGTGCCCCAGCATTTT.